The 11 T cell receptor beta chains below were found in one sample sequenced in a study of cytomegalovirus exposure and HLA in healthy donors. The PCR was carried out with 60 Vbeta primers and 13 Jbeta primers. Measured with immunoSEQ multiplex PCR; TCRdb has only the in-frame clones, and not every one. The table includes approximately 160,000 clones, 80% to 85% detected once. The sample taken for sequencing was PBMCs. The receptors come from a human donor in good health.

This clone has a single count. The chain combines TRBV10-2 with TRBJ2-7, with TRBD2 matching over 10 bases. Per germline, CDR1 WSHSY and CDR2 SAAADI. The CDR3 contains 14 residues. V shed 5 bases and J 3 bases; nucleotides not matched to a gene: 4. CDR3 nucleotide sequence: TGCGCCAGCAGTACTAGCGGGGCTATCTACGAGCAGTACTTC. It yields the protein CASSTSGAIYEQYF.

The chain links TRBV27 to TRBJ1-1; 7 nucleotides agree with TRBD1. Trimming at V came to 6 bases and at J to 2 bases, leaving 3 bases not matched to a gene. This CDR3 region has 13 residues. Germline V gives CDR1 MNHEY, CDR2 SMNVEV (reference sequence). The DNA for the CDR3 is TGTGCCAGCAGGACAGGGATTAACACTGAAGCTTTCTTT. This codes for CASRTGINTEAFF.

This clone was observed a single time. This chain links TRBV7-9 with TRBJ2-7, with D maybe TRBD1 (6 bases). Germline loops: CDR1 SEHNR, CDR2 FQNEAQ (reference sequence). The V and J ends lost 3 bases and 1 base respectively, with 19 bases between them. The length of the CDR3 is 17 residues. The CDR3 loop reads CASSFPFTGKQSYEQYF. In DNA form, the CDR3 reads TGTGCCAGCAGCTTCCCCTTTACAGGGAAACAATCCTACGAGCAGTACTTC.

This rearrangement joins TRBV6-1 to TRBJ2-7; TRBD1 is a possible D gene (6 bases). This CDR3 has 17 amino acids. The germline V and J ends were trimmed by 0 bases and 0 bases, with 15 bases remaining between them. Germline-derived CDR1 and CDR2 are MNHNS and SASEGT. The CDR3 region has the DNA TGTGCCAGCAGTGAAGCGGCAGGGGCATTAAGCTCCTACGAGCAGTACTTC. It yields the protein CASSEAAGALSSYEQYF.

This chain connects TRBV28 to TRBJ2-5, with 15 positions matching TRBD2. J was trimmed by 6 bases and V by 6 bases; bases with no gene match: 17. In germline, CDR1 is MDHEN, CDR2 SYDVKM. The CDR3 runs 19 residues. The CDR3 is CASRPLGSRGLAGGKTQYF. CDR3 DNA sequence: TGTGCCAGCAGACCCCTAGGATCCCGAGGACTAGCGGGGGGGAAGACCCAGTACTTC. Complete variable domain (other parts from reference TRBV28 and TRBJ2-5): DVKVTQSSRYLVKRTGEKVFLECVQDMDHENMFWYRQDPGLGLRLIYFSYDVKMKEKGDIPEGYSVSREKKERFSLILESASTNQTSMYLCASRPLGSRGLAGGKTQYFGPGTRLLVL.

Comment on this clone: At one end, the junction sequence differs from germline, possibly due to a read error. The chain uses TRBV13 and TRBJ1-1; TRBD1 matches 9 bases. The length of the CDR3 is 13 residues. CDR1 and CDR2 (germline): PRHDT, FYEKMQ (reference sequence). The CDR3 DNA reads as TGTGCCAGCAGTTCCGGGACAGGGAGTCCAGGCGTCTTT. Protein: CASSSGTGSPGVF.

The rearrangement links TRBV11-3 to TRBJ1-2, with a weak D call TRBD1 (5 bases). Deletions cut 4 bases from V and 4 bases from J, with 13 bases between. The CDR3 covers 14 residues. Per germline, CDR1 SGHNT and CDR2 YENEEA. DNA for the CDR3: TGTGCCAGCAGCTCGGGGGGACGGGGCTATGGCTACACCTTC. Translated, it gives CASSSGGRGYGYTF.

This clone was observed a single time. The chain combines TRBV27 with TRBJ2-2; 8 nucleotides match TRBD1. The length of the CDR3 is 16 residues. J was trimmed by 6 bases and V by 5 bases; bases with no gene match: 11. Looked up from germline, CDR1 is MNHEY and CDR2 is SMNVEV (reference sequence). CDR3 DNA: TGTGCCAGCAGTCCCAGTGGGACAGGTGTTGCCGGGGAGCTGTTTTTT. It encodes CASSPSGTGVAGELFF.

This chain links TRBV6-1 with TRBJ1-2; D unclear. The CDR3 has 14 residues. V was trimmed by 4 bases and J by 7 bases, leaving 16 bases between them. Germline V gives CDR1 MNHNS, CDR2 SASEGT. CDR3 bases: TGTGCCAGCAGTGTTTCCCCTCTGGAGGCTGGCTACACCTTC. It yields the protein CASSVSPLEAGYTF.

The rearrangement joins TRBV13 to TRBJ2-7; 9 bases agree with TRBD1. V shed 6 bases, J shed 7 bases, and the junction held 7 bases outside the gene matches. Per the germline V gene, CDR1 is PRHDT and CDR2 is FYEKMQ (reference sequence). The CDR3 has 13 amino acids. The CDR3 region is CASRHTGGGEQYF. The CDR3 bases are TGTGCCAGCAGACATACAGGGGGCGGTGAGCAGTACTTC. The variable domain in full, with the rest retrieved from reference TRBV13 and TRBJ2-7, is AAGVIQSPRHLIKEKRETATLKCYPIPRHDTVYWYQQGPGQDPQFLISFYEKMQSDKGSIPDRFSAQQFSDYHSELNMSSLELGDSALYFCASRHTGGGEQYFGPGTRLTVT.

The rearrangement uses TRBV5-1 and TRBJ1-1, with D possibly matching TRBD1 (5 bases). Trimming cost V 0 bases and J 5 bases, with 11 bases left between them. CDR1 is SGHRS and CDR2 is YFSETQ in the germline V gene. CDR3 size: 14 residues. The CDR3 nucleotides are TGCGCCAGCAGCTTGGGGGACGGGGGGACTGAAGCTTTCTTT. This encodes CASSLGDGGTEAFF.